This T cell receptor (beta chain) was profiled in a study of cytomegalovirus exposure and HLA in healthy donors. Points on this clone: No antigen is known for it.

Findings and limits, study-wide: Altogether, some 160 TCR beta chains were recorded as cytomegalovirus-associated.

The PCR contained 60 Vbeta and 13 Jbeta primers. Here immunoSEQ multiplex PCR was the method, and the copy in TCRdb shows in-frame clones only, minus some. Its table lists about 100,000 clones. CDR1 is SGHNT, CDR2 YENEEA, per germline. The CDR3 has 12 amino acids. Trimming took off 5 bases at V and 3 bases at J, with 7 bases between the two ends. Input material: PBMCs. This chain links TRBV11-3 with TRBJ1-1; unclear D gene. This clonotype originated in a man aged 45-65 years in good health and CMV-seronegative. DNA for the CDR3: TGTGCCAGCAGCCCCGGAGACACTGAAGCTTTCTTT. Residues: CASSPGDTEAFF.